A single sample is the source of the 10 T cell receptor beta chains below, sequenced in a study of blood T cell repertoires in COVID-19. Assay: immunoSEQ multiplex PCR; the TCRdb copy retains only in-frame clones and omits some. The sample lists 150,000 to 200,000 clones, around 83% seen once, with 6% to 8.5% in the top ten. The sample consisted of peripheral blood. These TCRs come from a woman in her 70s with COVID-19, enrolled during active disease.

The J gene is TRBJ1-2, the V gene TRBV2, with D maybe TRBD1 (5 bases). CDR1 SNHLY and CDR2 FYNNEI come from the germline V gene. The CDR3 contains 13 residues. Trimming cost V 5 bases and J 8 bases, with 15 bases left between them. The CDR3 region has the DNA TGTGCCAGCAGTCTAATCACCAGGGAAGGCTACACCTTC. Protein sequence: CASSLITREGYTF.

This clone was found a few times. The chain links TRBV9 to TRBJ1-2; 8 positions agree with TRBD1. Germline-derived CDR1 and CDR2 are SGDLS and YYNGEE. Trimming removed 2 bases from V and 4 bases from J; junction bases left unmatched: 7. The CDR3 spans 15 residues. This chain's CDR3 is CASSVAQGQAYGYTF. The CDR3 region has the DNA TGTGCCAGCAGCGTTGCTCAGGGACAGGCCTATGGCTACACCTTC.

The chain joins TRBV2 to TRBJ2-7; TRBD2 aligns across 9 bases. CDR3 size: 14 residues. V gave up 4 bases and J gave up 10 bases; unmatched junction bases: 11. From germline, CDR1 is SNHLY and CDR2 FYNNEI. This CDR3 is CASSGGIAGVNQYF. The CDR3 coding sequence is TGTGCCAGCAGTGGGGGAATAGCGGGAGTAAACCAGTACTTC.

This chain uses TRBV24-1 with TRBJ2-1, with TRBD2 matching over 13 bases. Germline assignment: CDR1 KGHDR and CDR2 SFDVKD. The CDR3 covers 16 residues. V lost 1 base and J lost 6; bases outside the gene matches: 2. CDR3 region: CATSDLGLAGVNEQFF. CDR3 bases: TGTGCCACCAGTGATTTAGGACTAGCGGGGGTCAATGAGCAGTTCTTC.

This chain joins TRBV28 and TRBJ2-2; 7 positions agree with TRBD2. V trimming: 2 bases; J trimming: 9 bases; junction bases outside the gene matches: 3. The CDR3 length is 13 residues. The germline CDR1 and CDR2 sequences are MDHEN and SYDVKM. CDR3 residues: CASSLGGVWELFF. CDR3 in DNA: TGTGCCAGCAGTTTAGGGGGGGTCTGGGAGCTGTTTTTT.

The chain recombines TRBV7-9 with TRBJ2-1; tentative D call: TRBD1 (6 bases). The CDR3 loop spans 11 amino acids. Looked up from germline, CDR1 is SEHNR and CDR2 is FQNEAQ (reference sequence). V dropped 2 bases and J dropped 10 bases, with 6 bases sitting between them. CDR3 sequence (DNA): TGTGCCAGCAGCTTAAGGGGGGAGCAGTTCTTC. This sequence encodes CASSLRGEQFF.

This clone turned up a few times. The rearrangement links TRBV6-2 or TRBV6-3 to TRBJ1-6; D gene ambiguous. Germline lookup yields CDR1 MNHEY and CDR2 SVGEGT. The CDR3 contains 12 residues. With 4 bases removed from V and 8 bases from J, the gap between germline ends came to 6 bases. CDR3 sequence: CASSSSHSPLHF. The CDR3, as DNA: TGTGCCAGCAGTTCGTCCCATTCACCCCTCCACTTT.

The CDR3 here is CASSLSTGSGANVLTF. CDR3 nucleotide sequence: TGCGCCAGCAGCTTGTCTACAGGGTCTGGGGCCAACGTCCTGACTTTC. The chain is built from TRBV5-1 and TRBJ2-6; tentative D call: TRBD1 (6 bases). Per the germline V gene, CDR1 is SGHRS and CDR2 is YFSETQ. The length of the CDR3 is 16 residues. V shed 1 base and J shed 1 base, with 9 bases lying between them.

This clone was observed once. The chain uses TRBV11-2 and TRBJ2-2; TRBD2 agrees at 7 bases. This CDR3 comprises 14 residues. The V gene's germline CDR1 is SGHAT and CDR2 FQNNGV. Unmatched junction bases numbered 1, after V lost 5 bases and J lost 1 base. DNA of the CDR3: TGTGCCAGCAGCCGGGAGGTGAACACCGGGGAGCTGTTTTTT. Amino acids: CASSREVNTGELFF.

This rearrangement joins TRBV24-1 to TRBJ1-5, with no clear D. Trimming stripped 1 base from V and 5 bases from J, with 5 bases between. Germline CDR1 and CDR2: KGHDR and SFDVKD. CDR3 length: 13 amino acids. In DNA form, the CDR3 reads TGTGCCACCAGTGATTTAGGAGATCAGCCCCAGCATTTT. Encoded protein: CATSDLGDQPQHF.